This TCR beta chain came from a study of cytomegalovirus exposure and HLA in healthy donors. Overall study results and limits: A few chains linked to CMV were shown in vitro to be specific for CMV antigens. In an earlier analysis, about 87% or about 30%: the productive usage of most TCR beta V segments.

It was with 60 Vbeta and 13 Jbeta primers that the PCR ran. Clones were sequenced by immunoSEQ multiplex PCR, and TCRdb holds only the in-frame ones, with some missing. The sample includes approximately 110,000 clones, 70% to 80% seen only once; the top ten take roughly 3.5%. Nominally healthy donors were sampled, though unrecorded immune exposures were likely. For this clone: Its antigen is not known.

The source material was PBMCs. The receptor was isolated from a man aged 40-50 years in good health and CMV-seronegative.

The CDR3 spells CASSFGTPYEQYF. For the CDR3, the DNA is TGTGCCAGCAGTTTTGGGACACCATACGAGCAGTACTTC. The chain links TRBV27 to TRBJ2-7; TRBD1 might be the D (6 bases). The CDR3 contains 13 residues. V was shortened by 3 bases and J by 4 bases, with 10 bases between the two germline ends. Germline V gene data show CDR1 as MNHEY and CDR2 as SMNVEV (reference sequence).